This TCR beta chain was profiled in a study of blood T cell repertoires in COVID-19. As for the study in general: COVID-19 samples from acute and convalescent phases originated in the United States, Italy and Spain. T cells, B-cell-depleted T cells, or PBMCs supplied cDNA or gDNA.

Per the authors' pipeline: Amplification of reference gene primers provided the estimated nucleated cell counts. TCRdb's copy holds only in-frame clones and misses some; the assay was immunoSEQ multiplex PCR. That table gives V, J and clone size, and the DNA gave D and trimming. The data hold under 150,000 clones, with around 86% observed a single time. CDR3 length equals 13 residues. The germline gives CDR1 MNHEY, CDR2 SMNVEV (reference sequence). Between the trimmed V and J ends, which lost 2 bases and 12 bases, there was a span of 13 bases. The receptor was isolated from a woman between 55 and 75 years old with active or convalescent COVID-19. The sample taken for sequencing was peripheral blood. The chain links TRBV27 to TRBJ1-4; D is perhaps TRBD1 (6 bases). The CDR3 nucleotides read TGTGCCAGCAGTTTAACGGACAGAGCGGAACTGTTTTTT. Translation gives CASSLTDRAELFF.